The subject of this entry is one T cell receptor (beta chain). Its matching antigen is unknown. The record originates from a study of blood T cells in healthy people across ages. Study-wide results and caveats: Per million T cells, TCR beta diversity dropped roughly linearly as age increased. The study lacked donor CMV status, which possibly confounded expanded clonotype changes.

A J-beta primer mix and a sample-barcoded 5' primer were used in a second PCR of about 6 to 12 cycles. TCRdb passed the 5' RACE reads through MiXCR, listing each CDR3 protein once. The sample has 550,000 to 750,000 distinct CDR3 sequences, around 20% seen once. The length of the CDR3 is 15 residues. Germline lookup yields CDR1 MGHRA and CDR2 YSYEKL. V shed 1 base and J 5 bases; nucleotides not matched to a gene: 3. The clonotype was recovered from a man aged 70 or older in good health. The V gene is TRBV4-1, the J gene TRBJ2-1; 9 positions match TRBD2. Sequenced: blood. CDR3: CASSQATSGHNEQFF. The CDR3 DNA is TGCGCCAGCAGCCAAGCTACTAGCGGGCACAATGAGCAGTTCTTC.